This is a list of T cell receptor beta chains from one sample in a study of T cell responses to AZD1222 COVID-19 vaccine. Clones were read by immunoSEQ multiplex PCR, and TCRdb kept only the in-frame ones, dropping some. This sample has under 100,000 clones, with about 86% found just once. Material: peripheral blood, obtained on day 0 of AZD1222 vaccination. The origin of the receptors is an adult in good health. CDR3s leave out the opening cysteine and the closing phenylalanine or tryptophan.

>TRBV6-4|14|TRBJ1-5
ASSDSGGFSNQPQH
>TRBV18|11|TRBJ2-7
ASSPGASYEQY
>TRBV10-3|13|TRBJ2-1
AITKTSGSYNEQF
>TRBV27|12|TRBJ1-2
ASSTPGQGVGYT
>TRBV28|13|TRBJ2-3
ASSTSGTSTDTQY
>TRBV7-6|12|TRBJ2-7
ASSLDHGPYEQY
>TRBV29-1|13|TRBJ2-2
SVEDRQGATGELF
>TRBV11-2|13|TRBJ2-1
ASSFLAGDRSEQF
>TRBV20-1|9|TRBJ2-3
SARSRDTQY
>TRBV7-8|15|TRBJ2-7
ASSLGTSGGGGYEQY
>TRBV10-3|11|TRBJ1-4
AISEILQGGLF
>TRBV10-3|16|TRBJ1-5
AISEYPHGGGGNQPQH
>TRBV13|11|TRBJ2-7
ASMGRATYEQY
>TRBV18|11|TRBJ2-7
ASSGTDLYEQY
>TRBV7-8|11|TRBJ2-1
ASLVEAGLSMF
>TRBV19|14|TRBJ2-1
ASSMILTGQGNEQF
>TRBV5-1|13|TRBJ1-4
ASSVQQGPNEKLF
>TRBV3-1/TRBV3-2|13|TRBJ1-3
ASSHRTGGENTIY
>TRBV12-3/TRBV12-4|9|TRBJ2-1
ASNRDNEQF
>TRBV12-1|16|TRBJ1-6
ASSLEGLDRDYNSPLH
>TRBV5-1|11|TRBJ1-1
ASGVSPNTEAF
>TRBV11-2|13|TRBJ1-6
ASSLSVRLNSPLH
>TRBV19|11|TRBJ2-1
ASSLLAANEQF
>TRBV19|12|TRBJ2-7
ASSPGGLTYEQY
>TRBV5-1|12|TRBJ2-7
ASSQGTGAYEQY
>TRBV7-2|12|TRBJ2-7
ASSLVGATYEQY
>TRBV6-5|12|TRBJ2-3
ASSQARGTDTQY
>TRBV5-6|15|TRBJ2-1
ASSPGTGGTPGNEQF
>TRBV5-6|12|TRBJ1-4
ASSLGPTNEKLF
>TRBV11-3|15|TRBJ2-1
ASSLDITGADFNEQF
>TRBV28|14|TRBJ2-7
ASSGGSSGTYAEQY
>TRBV27|12|TRBJ1-5
ASSSSGPYQPQH
>TRBV11-2|12|TRBJ2-3
ASSRGTSSHPEY
>TRBV9|12|TRBJ2-1
ASSARTHDNEQF
>TRBV9|14|TRBJ2-6
ASSAGEGSGANVLT
>TRBV3-1/TRBV3-2|9|TRBJ2-7
ASSRQSEQY
>TRBV7-2|12|TRBJ2-2
ASRFGKNTGELF
>TRBV9|11|TRBJ2-2
ASSVDNTGELF
>TRBV2|12|TRBJ2-3
ASGTGAAEDTQY
>TRBV19|12|TRBJ2-1
ASSIVPQYNEQF
>TRBV28|9|TRBJ2-1
ASTIGNEQF
>TRBV11-3|13|TRBJ1-2
ASSLDYDRGDGYT
>TRBV18|12|TRBJ1-1
ASSPPGGNTEAF
>TRBV14|10|TRBJ2-7
ASSQDEAEQY
>TRBV20-1|12|TRBJ2-2
SASPPRGLGELF
>TRBV28|12|TRBJ1-5
ASSSHGSYQPQH
>TRBV20-1|13|TRBJ2-3
SASSPGEGTDTQY
>TRBV12-3/TRBV12-4|11|TRBJ2-7
ASSLGQGVEQY
>TRBV5-1|13|TRBJ1-3
ASKKDGSSGNTIY
>TRBV7-9|15|TRBJ1-1
ASSLVGGTGDSTEAF
>TRBV7-2|13|TRBJ1-3
ASSAPGQRGNTIY
>TRBV28|12|TRBJ2-2
ASSPDRRTGELF
>TRBV18|12|TRBJ2-7
ASSPRPRGYEQY
>TRBV5-1|10|TRBJ2-7
ASSPSSYEQY